This T cell receptor beta chain was sequenced for a study of OX40 agonist ivuxolimab in advanced cancers. For the study at large: Patients assigned to dose escalation were diagnosed with hepatocellular carcinoma, melanoma, renal cell or head and neck cancer.

Patients with autoimmune history or systemic immunosuppression were excluded. The CDR3 extends over 16 amino acids. The V segment lost 4 bases and the J segment 4 bases; nucleotides outside the gene matches: 11. Germline V gene sequence: CDR1 MNHNY, CDR2 SVGAGI (reference sequence). Clones were read by immunoSEQ multiplex PCR, and TCRdb kept only the in-frame ones, dropping some. The repertoire has tens of thousands of clones, more than 80% of them found once; the top ten carry more than 0.8%. The V call is TRBV6-6, the J call TRBJ2-3; TRBD2 aligns across 7 bases. The material sequenced was CD4+ or CD8+ T cells sorted from blood, taken in a trial of the OX40 agonist ivuxolimab. The sequence was collected from an adult with an advanced solid tumor such as melanoma, head and neck, liver or kidney cancer. The CDR3 protein is CASSFSGPTFADTQYF. Here the CDR3 DNA reads TGTGCCAGCAGTTTTAGCGGGCCCACTTTCGCAGATACGCAGTATTTT.